The 26 T cell receptor beta chains listed next were all sequenced from one sample in a study of cytomegalovirus exposure and HLA in healthy donors. Profiling relied on immunoSEQ multiplex PCR, and the TCRdb table lists in-frame clones only, not all of them. The sample lists 120,000 to 150,000 clones, approximately 90% occurring once. The sequenced material came from PBMCs. These receptors were collected from a man younger than 30 in good health and CMV-seropositive.

This clone was recorded a few times. The CDR3 DNA reads TGTGCCAGCAGTACAGGGACAGGGATCGAGCAGTACTTC. Protein: CASSTGTGIEQYF. The genes are TRBV6-5 and TRBJ2-7; 9 bases are shared with TRBD1. V dropped 5 bases and J dropped 6; count of bases not matched to a gene: 5. Germline values: CDR1 MNHEY, CDR2 SVGAGI. The length of the CDR3 is 13 residues.

The chain recombines TRBV7-9 with TRBJ2-2, with TRBD1 matching 10 bases. Per the germline V gene, CDR1 is SEHNR and CDR2 is FQNEAQ (reference sequence). V dropped 5 bases and J dropped 5; count of bases not matched to a gene: 11. CDR3 length: 17 residues. Written as DNA, the CDR3 is TGTGCCAGCAGCCCGAGTGGGGACAGGGGAATTACCGGGGAGCTGTTTTTT. Its protein is CASSPSGDRGITGELFF.

This chain uses TRBV7-9 with TRBJ1-5, with D hard to call. The CDR3 length is 14 residues. Germline V gene sequence: CDR1 SEHNR, CDR2 FQNEAQ (reference sequence). Trimming took 1 base from V and 4 from J, leaving 8 bases between them. The CDR3 sequence: CASSLGEGNQPQHF. Here the CDR3 DNA reads TGTGCCAGCAGCTTAGGGGAGGGAAATCAGCCCCAGCATTTT.

This chain joins TRBV5-4 and TRBJ2-5, with TRBD2 identical over 16 bases. The V gene end was trimmed by 0 bases and the J gene end by 3 bases; junction bases not matched to a gene: 5. The CDR3 covers 18 residues. CDR1 is SGHNT, CDR2 YYREEE, per germline (reference sequence). The CDR3 spells CASSLGGLAGGTKETQYF. CDR3 nucleotide sequence: TGTGCCAGCAGCTTGGGGGGACTAGCGGGAGGGACTAAAGAGACCCAGTACTTC.

The V gene is TRBV30, the J gene TRBJ1-1; D is uncertain. This CDR3 is 12 amino acids long. Trimming shortened V by 5 bases and J by 1 base, and 8 bases separated the two germline ends. CDR1 GTSNPN and CDR2 SVGIG come from the germline V gene (reference sequence). CDR3 sequence reads: CAWALTNTEAFF. Written as DNA, the CDR3 is TGTGCCTGGGCACTTACGAACACTGAAGCTTTCTTT. Drawing the rest from reference TRBV30 and TRBJ1-1, the complete variable domain is SQTIHQWPATLVQPVGSPLSLECTVEGTSNPNLYWYRQAAGRGLQLLFYSVGIGQISSEVPQNLSASRPQDRQFILSSKKLLLSDSGFYLCAWALTNTEAFFGQGTRLTVV.

V is TRBV29-1 and J is TRBJ2-1; perhaps TRBD2 as D (5 bases). The V gene's germline CDR1 is SQVTM and CDR2 ANQGSEA. V gave up 7 bases and J gave up 8 bases, with 24 bases separating them. This CDR3 is 15 amino acids long. The CDR3 sequence: CSALHSERAGYEQFF. In DNA, the CDR3 is TGCAGCGCCCTCCATAGCGAAAGGGCTGGGTATGAGCAGTTCTTC.

The chain joins TRBV30 to TRBJ1-2; possibly TRBD1 for D (5 bases). The V end was cut by 8 bases, the J end by 8 bases, with 15 bases between. The V gene's germline CDR1 is GTSNPN and CDR2 SVGIG (reference sequence). This CDR3 spans 11 amino acids. DNA for the CDR3: TGTGCCGGGAAACTTCGGGGGGGCTACACCTTC. It codes for CAGKLRGGYTF.

The V call is TRBV5-1, the J call TRBJ2-1, with no clear D. V shed 2 bases and J shed 5 bases, with 8 bases lying between them. Germline-derived CDR1 and CDR2 are SGHRS and YFSETQ. The CDR3 is made up of 13 amino acids. CDR3 protein: CASSLWRDNEQFF. CDR3 DNA: TGCGCCAGCAGCTTATGGAGAGACAATGAGCAGTTCTTC.

CDR3 loop: CGSGDLQETQYF. CDR3 in DNA: TGTGGGAGCGGGGATCTCCAAGAGACCCAGTACTTC. The chain has TRBV7-9 and TRBJ2-5, with TRBD2 matching over 7 bases. Germline V lookup: CDR1 SEHNR, CDR2 FQNEAQ (reference sequence). There are 12 residues in the CDR3.

This chain joins TRBV12-5 and TRBJ2-7, with 7 bases matching TRBD1. The CDR3 is 20 residues long. Per germline, CDR1 LGHNT and CDR2 FRNRAP. V shed 1 base and J 4 bases; nucleotides not matched to a gene: 22. Here the CDR3 reads CASGLELTGQRVFGKYEQYF. In DNA form, the CDR3 reads TGTGCTAGTGGTTTGGAACTCACGGGACAGAGAGTCTTCGGGAAGTACGAGCAGTACTTC.

The chain joins TRBV6-1 to TRBJ2-1; 8 positions agree with TRBD1. The CDR3 length is 15 residues. The germline V gene has CDR1 MNHNS and CDR2 SASEGT. Unmatched junction bases numbered 12, after V lost 8 bases and J lost 6 bases. The CDR3 region has the DNA TGTGCCAGCGGGACCCCCGGGACAGGTGGCAATGAGCAGTTCTTC. This sequence encodes CASGTPGTGGNEQFF.

This clone was observed a few times. The gene calls are TRBV6-1 and TRBJ2-2, with 8 bases lining up with TRBD2. V gave up 7 bases and J gave up 1 base; unmatched junction bases: 5. The CDR3 covers 15 residues. CDR1 is MNHNS, CDR2 SASEGT, per germline. This CDR3 reads CASMPLAGNTGELFF. CDR3 nucleotides: TGTGCCAGCATGCCGCTAGCGGGGAACACCGGGGAGCTGTTTTTT.

This clone was detected once. The chain joins TRBV5-1 to TRBJ1-2, with TRBD1 identical over 9 bases. The germline gives CDR1 SGHRS, CDR2 YFSETQ. The trim removed 2 bases at V and 8 bases at J, leaving 4 bases unmatched. The CDR3 is 13 amino acids. This chain's CDR3 is CASSFDRGYGYTF. The DNA for the CDR3 is TGCGCCAGCAGCTTCGACAGGGGGTACGGCTACACCTTC.

V and J are TRBV19 and TRBJ1-3; TRBD1 is a possible D gene (5 bases). Germline V gene data show CDR1 as LNHDA and CDR2 as SQIVND (reference sequence). The CDR3 has 17 amino acids. V was trimmed by 1 base and J by 0 bases, leaving 13 bases between them. CDR3 in DNA: TGTGCCAGTAGTATAGGGGGCGCATGGCTCTCTGGAAACACCATATATTTT. Amino acid sequence: CASSIGGAWLSGNTIYF.

This clone was detected only once. The chain couples TRBV7-9 to TRBJ1-3; D remains unclear. The CDR3 is 17 amino acids. CDR1 is SEHNR, CDR2 FQNEAQ, per germline (reference sequence). V was shortened by 1 base and J by 0 bases, with 13 bases between the two germline ends. The CDR3 loop is CASSLGDKVGSGNTIYF. The CDR3 nucleotides are TGTGCCAGCAGCTTAGGTGACAAGGTGGGCTCTGGAAACACCATATATTTT.

The V gene is TRBV5-4, the J gene TRBJ1-4; D call uncertain. From germline, CDR1 is SGHNT and CDR2 YYREEE (reference sequence). V was trimmed by 0 bases and J by 5 bases, leaving 11 bases between them. There are 15 residues in the CDR3. The CDR3 bases are TGTGCCAGCAGCTTGGGGGCCGGATCAAATGAAAAACTGTTTTTT. This sequence encodes CASSLGAGSNEKLFF.

V and J are TRBV30 and TRBJ1-3, with D possibly TRBD1 on 6 matching bases. With 2 bases removed from V and 2 bases from J, the gap between germline ends came to 10 bases. Per germline, CDR1 GTSNPN and CDR2 SVGIG (reference sequence). This CDR3 has 14 amino acids. CDR3 amino acids: CAWSTTGAGNTIYF. Here the CDR3 DNA reads TGTGCCTGGAGTACGACAGGAGCTGGAAACACCATATATTTT.

This chain uses TRBV30 with TRBJ2-7; perhaps TRBD1 as D (6 bases). This CDR3 spans 12 amino acids. Germline CDR1 GTSNPN, CDR2 SVGIG (reference sequence). V was pared by 5 bases and J by 3 bases, with 11 bases between. The DNA of the CDR3 is TGTGCCTGGCAAACGACAGGCTACGAGCAGTACTTC. This gives the protein CAWQTTGYEQYF. Drawing the rest from reference TRBV30 and TRBJ2-7, the complete variable domain is SQTIHQWPATLVQPVGSPLSLECTVEGTSNPNLYWYRQAAGRGLQLLFYSVGIGQISSEVPQNLSASRPQDRQFILSSKKLLLSDSGFYLCAWQTTGYEQYFGPGTRLTVT.

The chain joins TRBV23-1 to TRBJ1-2; 7 bases are a match to TRBD1. TRBV23-1 is known as an ORF, though its function is uncertain. The ends lost 3 bases at V and 6 bases at J; junction bases unmatched: 4. This CDR3 spans 13 amino acids. CDR3 in DNA: TGCGCCAGCAGTCATTACAGGGGAGATGGCTACACCTTC. This gives the protein CASSHYRGDGYTF.

This clone is a singleton in its sample. J is TRBJ2-5 and V is TRBV25-1, with a possible D match to TRBD2 (6 bases). Trimming stripped 3 bases from V and 5 bases from J, with 16 bases between. This CDR3 contains 15 residues. Germline V gene lookup returns CDR1 MGHDK and CDR2 SYGVNS. CDR3 nucleotides: TGTGCCAGCAGTGACGCCGGGGACTGGGATGAGACCCAGTACTTC. Encoded protein: CASSDAGDWDETQYF. The variable domain in full, completed from reference TRBV25-1 and TRBJ2-5, reads EADIYQTPRYLVIGTGKKITLECSQTMGHDKMYWYQQDPGMELHLIHYSYGVNSTEKGDLSSESTVSRIRTEHFPLTLESARPSHTSQYLCASSDAGDWDETQYFGPGTRLLVL.

The CDR3, as DNA: TGTGCCAGCAGCTTAACAGCGGGGAACACTGAAGCTTTCTTT. This translates into CASSLTAGNTEAFF. The chain combines TRBV11-2 with TRBJ1-1; D gene uncertain. The length of the CDR3 is 14 residues. The V gene lost 2 bases and the J gene lost 1 base, with 8 bases spanning the gap. CDR1 SGHAT and CDR2 FQNNGV come from the germline V gene.

This clone was observed a single time. This rearrangement joins TRBV5-8 to TRBJ2-7; 8 bases are shared with TRBD1. Germline V gives CDR1 SGHTS, CDR2 YDEGEE. This CDR3 contains 13 residues. V shed 4 bases, J shed 4 bases, and the junction held 4 bases outside the gene matches. The CDR3 region is CASSPDRDYEQYF. CDR3 nucleotide sequence: TGTGCCAGCAGCCCGGACAGGGATTACGAGCAGTACTTC.

This chain uses TRBV11-2 with TRBJ2-1, with 7 bases lining up with TRBD1. Trimming at V came to 4 bases and at J to 0 bases, leaving 3 bases not matched to a gene. The CDR3 runs to 15 residues. Per the germline V gene, CDR1 is SGHAT and CDR2 is FQNNGV. Here the CDR3 DNA reads TGTGCCAGCAGCTCTAGACAGGGCTCCTACAATGAGCAGTTCTTC. As protein: CASSSRQGSYNEQFF.

This sequence joins TRBV10-3 and TRBJ1-4, with D perhaps matching TRBD1 (6 bases). Trimming shortened V by 10 bases and J by 0 bases, and 12 bases separated the two germline ends. CDR1 and CDR2 from the germline V gene are ENHRY and SYGVKD. The CDR3 runs 14 residues. CDR3 region: CATATGTTNEKLFF. CDR3 in DNA: TGTGCCACAGCCACAGGGACAACTAATGAAAAACTGTTTTTT.

This clone was picked up one time. This chain links TRBV15 with TRBJ1-5, with 7 positions matching TRBD1. Germline CDR1 is LNHNV and CDR2 is YYDKDF (reference sequence). The CDR3 consists of 17 residues. With V trimmed by 4 bases and J by 4 bases, 13 bases remained unmatched. The CDR3 DNA is TGTGCCACCAGCATCACGATGAGGGGGCGGGGAAATCAGCCCCAGCATTTT. Protein sequence: CATSITMRGRGNQPQHF.

The chain recombines TRBV9 with TRBJ1-2, with D maybe TRBD1 (6 bases). Germline CDR1 and CDR2: SGDLS and YYNGEE. V was cut by 2 bases and J by 0 bases, with 11 bases left in between. This CDR3 comprises 15 residues. The CDR3: CASSVRTDSNYGYTF. DNA of the CDR3: TGTGCCAGCAGCGTCCGGACAGACTCTAACTATGGCTACACCTTC.